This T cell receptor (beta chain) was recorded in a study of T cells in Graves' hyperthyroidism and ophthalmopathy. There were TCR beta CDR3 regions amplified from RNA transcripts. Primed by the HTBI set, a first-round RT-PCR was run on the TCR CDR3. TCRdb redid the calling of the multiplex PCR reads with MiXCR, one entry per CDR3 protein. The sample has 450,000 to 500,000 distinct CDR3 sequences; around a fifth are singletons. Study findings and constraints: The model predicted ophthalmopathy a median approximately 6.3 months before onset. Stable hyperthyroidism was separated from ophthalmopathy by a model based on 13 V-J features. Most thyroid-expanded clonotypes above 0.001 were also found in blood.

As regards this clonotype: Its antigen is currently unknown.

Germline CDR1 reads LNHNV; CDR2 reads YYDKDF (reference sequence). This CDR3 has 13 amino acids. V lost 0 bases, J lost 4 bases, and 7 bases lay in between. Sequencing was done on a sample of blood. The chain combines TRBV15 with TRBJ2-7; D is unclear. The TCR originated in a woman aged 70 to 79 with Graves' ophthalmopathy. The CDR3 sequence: CATSRDQDYEQYF. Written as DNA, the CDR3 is TGTGCCACCAGCAGAGATCAGGATTACGAGCAGTACTTC.